This entry lists 20 T cell receptor beta chains sequenced from one sample in a study of blood T cell repertoires in COVID-19. The protocol was immunoSEQ multiplex PCR, while the TCRdb copy is restricted to in-frame clones and leaves out a portion. The table lists around 200,000 clones, approximately 78% of them singletons. Sequenced input: peripheral blood. These receptors all come from an elderly woman with active or convalescent COVID-19.

The chain uses TRBV24-1 and TRBJ1-5, with 8 bases identical to TRBD1. CDR1 is KGHDR, CDR2 SFDVKD, per germline. Trimming cost V 6 bases and J 0 bases; bases outside gene matches: 9. The CDR3 totals 17 residues. CDR3 amino acids: CATSPTGTGDSNQPQHF. The CDR3 bases are TGTGCCACCAGTCCGACCGGGACAGGAGATAGCAATCAGCCCCAGCATTTT.

This clone showed up just a few times. This chain uses TRBV18 with TRBJ2-7; 7 bases fit TRBD1. V lost 3 bases to trimming and J lost 3 bases; unmatched junction nucleotides: 8. CDR1 and CDR2 (germline): KGHSH, LQKENI. CDR3 length: 15 amino acids. The CDR3 loop reads CASSPGTVIFYEQYF. In nucleotides, the CDR3 is TGTGCCAGCTCACCCGGGACAGTGATCTTCTACGAGCAGTACTTC. The variable domain in full, completed from reference TRBV18 and TRBJ2-7, reads NAGVMQNPRHLVRRRGQEARLRCSPMKGHSHVYWYRQLPEEGLKFMVYLQKENIIDESGMPKERFSAEFPKEGPSILRIQQVVRGDSAAYFCASSPGTVIFYEQYFGPGTRLTVT.

This clone was recorded once. J is TRBJ2-3 and V is TRBV6-6; tentative D call: TRBD1 (6 bases). This CDR3 has 15 amino acids. V was clipped by 5 bases and J by 0 bases, with 12 bases between them. CDR1 is MNHNY and CDR2 is SVGAGI in the germline V gene (reference sequence). This CDR3 is CASSTGTKSTDTQYF. For the CDR3, the DNA is TGTGCCAGCAGTACCGGGACAAAGAGCACAGATACGCAGTATTTT.

The chain links TRBV4-2 to TRBJ1-4; tentatively, D is TRBD1 (6 bases). The CDR3 is made up of 18 amino acids. Per germline, CDR1 LGHNA and CDR2 YNFKEQ. V dropped 1 base and J dropped 4 bases, with 19 bases sitting between them. Written as DNA, the CDR3 is TGTGCCAGCAGCCAAGTCTGGGGGCGCTCCGGTTATAATGAAAAACTGTTTTTT. This encodes CASSQVWGRSGYNEKLFF.

V gene TRBV7-6 combines with J gene TRBJ1-4; weak D call: TRBD1 (5 bases). V lost 5 bases, J lost 5 bases, and 18 bases lay in between. From germline, CDR1 is SGHVS and CDR2 FNYEAQ. The CDR3 is 16 residues long. CDR3 sequence (DNA): TGTGCCAGCAGCGCTAGCGGAGGGGCCACAAATGAAAAACTGTTTTTT. Its protein product is CASSASGGATNEKLFF.

This clone has a handful of counts. This chain links TRBV7-9 with TRBJ2-1, with a tentative D call TRBD1 (6 bases). This CDR3 has 17 residues. The V end lost 1 base, the J end lost 7 bases, and 20 bases lay between the germline ends. Germline lookup yields CDR1 SEHNR and CDR2 FQNEAQ (reference sequence). CDR3 sequence reads: CASSLGGGHSRGNEQFF. The CDR3 DNA follows: TGTGCCAGCAGCTTAGGTGGGGGACACTCTAGAGGAAATGAGCAGTTCTTC.

The chain employs TRBV28 and TRBJ1-6, with 10 bases matching TRBD1. The CDR3 totals 15 residues. Germline CDR1 MDHEN, CDR2 SYDVKM. Trimming at V came to 6 bases and at J to 8 bases, leaving 7 bases not matched to a gene. CDR3 coding DNA: TGTGCCAGCAGGTACCCGGGACAGGGGTATTCACCCCTCCACTTT. It translates to CASRYPGQGYSPLHF.

This clone was detected only a few times. The J gene is TRBJ2-1, the V gene TRBV9; possibly TRBD2 for D (5 bases). The germline V and J ends were trimmed by 3 bases and 0 bases, with 10 bases remaining between them. The CDR3 runs to 15 residues. Germline CDR1 is SGDLS and CDR2 is YYNGEE. Here the CDR3 reads CASSGTPSSYNEQFF. The CDR3 DNA sequence: TGTGCCAGCAGCGGGACTCCAAGCTCCTACAATGAGCAGTTCTTC. The full variable domain, completed using reference TRBV9 and TRBJ2-1, is DSGVTQTPKHLITATGQRVTLRCSPRSGDLSVYWYQQSLDQGLQFLIQYYNGEERAKGNILERFSAQQFPDLHSELNLSSLELGDSALYFCASSGTPSSYNEQFFGPGTRLTVL.

The chain links TRBV27 to TRBJ1-2; the match to TRBD1 covers 9 bases. With V trimmed by 5 bases and J by 1 base, 14 bases remained unmatched. The CDR3 loop spans 18 amino acids. The germline V gene has CDR1 MNHEY and CDR2 SMNVEV (reference sequence). The CDR3 nucleotides are TGTGCCAGCAGTCCAAACGACAGGGGGATAGGGTTTAACTATGGCTACACCTTC. It specifies CASSPNDRGIGFNYGYTF.

The V and J genes are TRBV18 and TRBJ1-3; D unresolved. The CDR3 length is 13 residues. Trimming took off 8 bases at V and 0 bases at J, with 8 bases between the two ends. Germline V gives CDR1 KGHSH, CDR2 LQKENI. The CDR3 region is CASTVSSGNTIYF. In DNA, the CDR3 is TGTGCCAGCACGGTGAGCTCTGGAAACACCATATATTTT.

This clone appeared a single time. The rearrangement joins TRBV4-3 to TRBJ2-5; 7 nucleotides line up with TRBD1. This CDR3 comprises 16 residues. Germline V lookup: CDR1 LGHNA, CDR2 YSLEER. The V segment lost 1 base and the J segment 3 bases; nucleotides outside the gene matches: 8. CDR3 in DNA: TGCGCCAGCAGCCAAGGGTACAGGGGTTTAGAAGAGACCCAGTACTTC. As protein: CASSQGYRGLEETQYF.

The V call is TRBV29-1, the J call TRBJ2-7; 9 bases line up with TRBD1. CDR1 and CDR2 (germline): SQVTM, ANQGSEA. With V trimmed by 7 bases and J by 4 bases, 11 bases remained unmatched. This CDR3 contains 14 residues. The CDR3 sequence is CSAATGGDGYEQYF. The CDR3 nucleotides read TGCAGCGCGGCAACAGGGGGCGACGGGTACGAGCAGTACTTC.

J is TRBJ2-2 and V is TRBV5-6; 10 bases agree with TRBD1. This CDR3 is 15 amino acids long. Germline V gene data show CDR1 as SGHDT and CDR2 as YYEEEE. V lost 2 bases, J lost 6 bases, and 4 bases stayed unmatched. The CDR3 here is CASSFGTGVAGELFF. CDR3 DNA: TGTGCCAGCAGCTTCGGGACAGGGGTCGCCGGGGAGCTGTTTTTT.

The chain employs TRBV10-2 and TRBJ2-1; 9 bases align to TRBD1. CDR3 length: 16 residues. The V and J ends lost 2 bases and 8 bases, in that order; junction bases with no gene match: 10. Germline lookup yields CDR1 WSHSY and CDR2 SAAADI. As DNA, the CDR3 is TGCGCCAGCAGTGAGAACGGACAGGGGATACTCGATGAGCAGTTCTTC. It codes for CASSENGQGILDEQFF.

The chain recombines TRBV21-1 with TRBJ1-2; TRBD1 was called by the table and not checked on the DNA. TRBV21-1 is a documented pseudogene. The CDR3 runs to 14 residues. The DNA of the CDR3 is TGTGCCAGCAGCGTCCAGACAGGGACCTATGGCTACACCTTC. It specifies CASSVQTGTYGYTF.

This clone was observed a handful of times. The chain recombines TRBV7-6 with TRBJ1-3; D is undetermined. The CDR3 covers 15 residues. The ends were cut back, 0 bases at V and 0 bases at J, with 6 bases in the middle. Germline V gene lookup returns CDR1 SGHVS and CDR2 FNYEAQ. CDR3 amino acids: CASSLAGSSGNTIYF. The CDR3, as DNA: TGTGCCAGCAGCTTAGCTGGGAGCTCTGGAAACACCATATATTTT. Filled out from reference TRBV7-6 and TRBJ1-3, the complete variable domain reads GAGVSQSPRYKVTKRGQDVALRCDPISGHVSLYWYRQALGQGPEFLTYFNYEAQQDKSGLPNDRFSAERPEGSISTLTIQRTEQRDSAMYRCASSLAGSSGNTIYFGEGSWLTVV.

The chain combines TRBV12-3 or TRBV12-4 with TRBJ1-2; 9 bases map to TRBD1. V lost 5 bases, J lost 4 bases, and 2 bases stayed unmatched. The CDR3 is 13 amino acids. DNA for the CDR3: TGTGCCAGCAGTACGACAGGGGGCTATGGCTACACCTTC. This sequence encodes CASSTTGGYGYTF.

The chain recombines TRBV20-1 with TRBJ2-1, with D unclear. V dropped 3 bases and J dropped 2 bases, with 8 bases sitting between them. This CDR3 comprises 13 residues. Per the germline V gene, CDR1 is DFQATT and CDR2 is SNEGSKA (reference sequence). The CDR3: CSASWQTYNEQFF. The DNA of the CDR3 is TGCAGTGCTAGTTGGCAGACCTACAATGAGCAGTTCTTC.

The chain carries TRBV6-5 and TRBJ1-1; possibly TRBD1 for D (6 bases). Trimming stripped 5 bases from V and 2 bases from J, with 15 bases between. This CDR3 is built from 15 residues. From germline, CDR1 is MNHEY and CDR2 SVGAGI. CDR3 residues: CASSPQRTVNTEAFF. As DNA, the CDR3 is TGTGCCAGCAGTCCCCAGAGGACAGTTAACACTGAAGCTTTCTTT.

This chain uses TRBV28 with TRBJ2-7; 8 bases match TRBD1. Germline V gene lookup returns CDR1 MDHEN and CDR2 SYDVKM. There are 14 residues in the CDR3. The V and J ends lost 6 bases and 2 bases, in that order; junction bases with no gene match: 6. The CDR3 region has the DNA TGTGCCAGCAGGCAAGGGACAGGTCCCTACGAGCAGTACTTC. Translated, it gives CASRQGTGPYEQYF.